The clone carrying this T cell receptor beta chain was found a few times. Assay used: immunoSEQ multiplex PCR; TCRdb lists only in-frame clones, some missing. The sample contains over 50,000 clones, around 83% of which appear only once. The data were obtained in a study of OX40 agonist ivuxolimab in advanced cancers. Study-wide background: It was ivuxolimab, an agonistic anti-OX40 (CD134) antibody, that patients were treated with. Patients with hepatocellular carcinoma, melanoma, renal cell or head and neck cancer made up the dose-escalation patients.

The germline V gene encodes CDR1 SNHLY and CDR2 FYNNEI. Trimming cost V 7 bases and J 6 bases; bases outside gene matches: 9. This CDR3 region has 14 residues. The sample was CD4+ or CD8+ T cells sorted from blood, taken in a trial of the OX40 agonist ivuxolimab. The chain links TRBV2 to TRBJ2-7, with 10 bases aligning to TRBD2. The receptor was isolated from an adult with an advanced solid tumor such as melanoma, head and neck, liver or kidney cancer. The CDR3 protein is CASTQGLARPEQYF. The CDR3 DNA reads as TGTGCCAGCACACAGGGACTAGCGCGCCCCGAGCAGTACTTC. The entire variable domain, with the rest obtained from reference TRBV2 and TRBJ2-7, is as follows: EPEVTQTPSHQVTQMGQEVILRCVPISNHLYFYWYRQILGQKVEFLVSFYNNEISEKSEIFDDQFSVERPDGSNFTLKIRSTKLEDSAMYFCASTQGLARPEQYFGPGTRLTVT.